The entry below gives a single T cell receptor beta chain sequence along with its context. The antigen remains unidentified. This sample was included in a study of T cell responses to AZD1222 COVID-19 vaccine. About the study: The study pooled second doses at about 4 or about 12 weeks.

This CDR3 comprises 15 residues. From germline, CDR1 is MGHRA and CDR2 YSYEKL. The V end was cut by 4 bases, the J end by 2 bases, with 15 bases between. Whole-study results and caveats: Repertoires were sampled only after the peak T cell response.

TCRdb's copy holds only in-frame clones and misses some; the assay was immunoSEQ multiplex PCR. This table has roughly 180,000 clones, approximately 86% appearing once. The sequence derives from an adult in good health. The sample here was peripheral blood, taken on day 0 of AZD1222 vaccination. The V call is TRBV4-1, the J call TRBJ2-7; D may be TRBD1 or TRBD2 (5 bases each). Here the CDR3 reads CASSPRDGGTYEQYF. CDR3 in DNA: TGCGCCAGCAGCCCCAGGGATGGAGGAACCTACGAGCAGTACTTC.